The present TCR beta chain was sequenced within a study of naive and memory T cell subsets. Study outcomes and limitations: A few larger clonotypes appeared in naive repertoires, especially CD8, possibly memory cells re-expressing CD45RA.

The beta constant-region primer was an equimolar mix of two oligonucleotides covering TRBC1 and TRBC2. Four rounds of PCR amplified the ligated cDNA using nested alpha and beta constant-region primers plus SP2. MiXCR was run by TCRdb on the UMI-ligation and nested PCR reads, yielding one entry per CDR3 protein. The sample records around 140,000 distinct CDR3 sequences, under 25% being singletons. CD4 T cells were positively selected, then CD8 T cells from the CD4-negative fraction. Cells stained for CD3, CD4, CD8, CD45RA and CD27 were sorted into four subsets. This clonotype was seen more than once but under ten times. Its cognate antigen is unknown. The CDR3 contains 14 residues. Looked up from germline, CDR1 is KGHDR and CDR2 is SFDVKD. Trimming removed 3 bases from V and 5 bases from J; junction bases left unmatched: 4.

This TCR was recovered from a human donor in good health. The chain employs TRBV24-1 and TRBJ1-2; 8 nucleotides line up with TRBD1. Sample: naive CD4+ T cells from blood. CDR3 in DNA: TGTGCCACCAGTGATCCTCAGGGGGCGTATGGCTACACCTTC. This gives the protein CATSDPQGAYGYTF.